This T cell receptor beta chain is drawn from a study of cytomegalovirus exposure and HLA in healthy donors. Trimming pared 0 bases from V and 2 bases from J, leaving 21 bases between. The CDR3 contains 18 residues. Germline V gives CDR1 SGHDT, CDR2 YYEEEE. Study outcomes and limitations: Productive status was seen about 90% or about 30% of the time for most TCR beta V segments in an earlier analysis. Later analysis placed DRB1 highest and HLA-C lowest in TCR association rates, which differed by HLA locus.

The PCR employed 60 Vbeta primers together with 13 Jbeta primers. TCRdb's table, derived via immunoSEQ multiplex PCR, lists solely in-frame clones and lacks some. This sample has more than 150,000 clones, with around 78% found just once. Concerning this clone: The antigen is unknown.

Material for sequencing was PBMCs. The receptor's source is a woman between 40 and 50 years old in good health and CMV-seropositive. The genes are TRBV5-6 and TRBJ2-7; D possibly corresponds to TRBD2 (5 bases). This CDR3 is CASSLVGPPGGSTYEQYF. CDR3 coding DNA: TGTGCCAGCAGCTTGGTCGGTCCCCCTGGCGGGTCGACCTACGAGCAGTACTTC.